The 9 T cell receptor beta chains given below trace back to one sample, sequenced in a study of cytomegalovirus exposure and HLA in healthy donors. A multiplex PCR was run with 60 Vbeta primers and 13 Jbeta primers. Here immunoSEQ multiplex PCR was the method, and the copy in TCRdb shows in-frame clones only, minus some. The table lists some 110,000 clones, around 75% of them singletons, with 2% to 3% in the top ten. Sequences were obtained from PBMCs. These receptors all come from a man in his forties in good health and CMV-seronegative.

The genes are TRBV29-1 and TRBJ2-3; TRBD2 aligns across 9 bases. The CDR3 is 14 residues long. Trimming at V came to 3 bases and at J to 5 bases, leaving 6 bases not matched to a gene. CDR1 is SQVTM and CDR2 is ANQGSEA in the germline V gene. The CDR3 spells CSVDVRGGVDTQYF. Written as DNA, the CDR3 is TGCAGCGTTGATGTGCGGGGGGGTGTAGATACGCAGTATTTT.

The chain carries TRBV5-4 and TRBJ2-2; a possible D gene is TRBD2 (5 bases). The V gene's germline CDR1 is SGHNT and CDR2 YYREEE (reference sequence). The V gene lost 4 bases and the J gene lost 3 bases, with 16 bases spanning the gap. The CDR3 consists of 16 residues. The CDR3 loop reads CASSRGQKRDTGELFF. CDR3 bases: TGTGCCAGCAGCCGAGGGCAGAAGCGCGACACCGGGGAGCTGTTTTTT.

This rearrangement joins TRBV5-6 to TRBJ2-7, with 7 bases that match TRBD1. The CDR3 spans 14 residues. The trim removed 3 bases at V and 3 bases at J, leaving 6 bases unmatched. Germline assignment: CDR1 SGHDT and CDR2 YYEEEE. CDR3 amino acids: CASSSQGPGYEQYF. The CDR3 region has the DNA TGTGCCAGCAGCTCACAGGGGCCGGGCTACGAGCAGTACTTC.

This rearrangement joins TRBV7-7 to TRBJ2-5, with 8 nucleotides matching TRBD2. V lost 5 bases to trimming and J lost 0 bases; unmatched junction nucleotides: 5. Germline values: CDR1 SSHAT, CDR2 FNYEAQ (reference sequence). The CDR3 sequence is 15 residues long. The CDR3 is CASSQAGGDQETQYF. CDR3 DNA: TGTGCCAGCAGCCAGGCGGGGGGCGACCAAGAGACCCAGTACTTC.

This chain connects TRBV5-4 to TRBJ2-3; 7 bases match TRBD2. CDR3 length: 16 amino acids. From germline, CDR1 is SGHNT and CDR2 YYREEE (reference sequence). Germline trimming cut 2 bases from V and 4 bases from J; bases unmatched to any gene: 10. CDR3 protein: CASSFMRGGIADTQYF. DNA for the CDR3: TGTGCCAGCAGCTTCATGCGCGGGGGTATCGCAGATACGCAGTATTTT.

As concerns this clone: Other DNA sequences in the sample encode the same CDR3. This chain uses TRBV29-1 with TRBJ1-1, with D maybe TRBD1 (6 bases). The germline gives CDR1 SQVTM, CDR2 ANQGSEA. The CDR3 sequence is 14 residues long. Trimming took 1 base from V and 3 from J, leaving 12 bases between them. CDR3 DNA sequence: TGCAGCGTTGAAGGGGGGGGGCGGGACACTGAAGCTTTCTTT. Encoded protein: CSVEGGGRDTEAFF.

CDR3 residues: CASSVNSPGPYSPLHF. CDR3 sequence (DNA): TGTGCCAGCAGTGTGAACAGCCCAGGGCCATACTCACCCCTCCACTTT. The rearrangement uses TRBV2 and TRBJ1-6, with D possibly matching TRBD1 (5 bases). The CDR3 runs to 16 residues. The V and J ends lost 4 bases and 10 bases respectively, with 20 bases between them. Germline loops: CDR1 SNHLY, CDR2 FYNNEI.

This clone was seen only once. The V gene is TRBV27, the J gene TRBJ2-5, with TRBD1 matching over 10 bases. The CDR3 loop spans 16 amino acids. Trimming took 5 bases from V and 1 from J; bases not matched to a gene: 7. Germline V lookup: CDR1 MNHEY, CDR2 SMNVEV (reference sequence). The CDR3 nucleotides read TGTGCCAGCAGTCCCAGGACAGGGGGGGTCCAAGAGACCCAGTACTTC. Translation gives CASSPRTGGVQETQYF.

The count of this clone is one. The chain links TRBV5-4 to TRBJ2-1, with TRBD2 matching over 14 bases. This CDR3 is 15 amino acids long. Unmatched junction bases numbered 6, after V lost 5 bases and J lost 8 bases. The germline V gene encodes CDR1 SGHNT and CDR2 YYREEE (reference sequence). The CDR3 DNA reads TGTGCCAGCAGGCCTGGGACTAGCGGGGGCCATGAGCAGTTCTTC. Translation gives CASRPGTSGGHEQFF.